The clone carrying this T cell receptor beta chain appeared a few times. What it recognizes is unknown. Produced via immunoSEQ multiplex PCR; TCRdb's table is partial and in-frame only. The table lists tens of thousands of clones, about 91% of them singletons. The sample belongs to a study of PD-1 blockade in mismatch repair-deficient tumors. Study-level information: Patients had over 10 mismatch repair-deficient cancer types, all previously treated and progressing. Study observations and caveats: After pembrolizumab, tumor-resident clones rose rapidly, then generally contracted before radiologic responses.

Mismatch repair deficiency was confirmed in all patients, by PCR or immunohistochemistry. TCRs were sequenced from a few patients responding to pembrolizumab. Germline V lookup: CDR1 LNHDA, CDR2 SQIVND (reference sequence). Trimming removed 4 bases at V and 8 bases at J, with 18 bases between. The CDR3 covers 15 residues. The TCR originated in an adult with mismatch repair-deficient cancer. The chain uses TRBV19 and TRBJ1-3; the D gene is possibly TRBD1 (5 bases). This material consisted of peripheral blood, taken 52 weeks after starting pembrolizumab. CDR3 sequence: CASSTRREAGHTIYF. The DNA for the CDR3 is TGTGCCAGTAGTACACGCAGGGAGGCCGGTCACACCATATATTTT.